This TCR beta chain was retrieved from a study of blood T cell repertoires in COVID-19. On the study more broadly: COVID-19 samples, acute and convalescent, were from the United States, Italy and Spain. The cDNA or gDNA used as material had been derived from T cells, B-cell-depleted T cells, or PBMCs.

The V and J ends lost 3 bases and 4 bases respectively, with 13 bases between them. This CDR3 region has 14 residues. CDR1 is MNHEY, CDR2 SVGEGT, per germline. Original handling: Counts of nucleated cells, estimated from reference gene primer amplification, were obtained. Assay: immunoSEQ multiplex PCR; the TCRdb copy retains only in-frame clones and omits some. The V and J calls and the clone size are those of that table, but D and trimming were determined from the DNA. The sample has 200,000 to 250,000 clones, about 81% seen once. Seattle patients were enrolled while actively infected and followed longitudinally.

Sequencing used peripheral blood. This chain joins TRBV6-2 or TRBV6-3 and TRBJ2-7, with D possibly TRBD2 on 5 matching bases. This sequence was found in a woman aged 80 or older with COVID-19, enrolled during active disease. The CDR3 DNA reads TGTGCCAGCAGTTATGGGCTAGCCGGATACGAGCAGTACTTC. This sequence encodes CASSYGLAGYEQYF.